The rows below give T cell receptor beta chains drawn from one sample of a study of regulatory T cells in long-lasting Graves disease. A single record per CDR3 protein comes from TCRdb applying MiXCR to the multiplex PCR reads. Found here are hundreds of thousands of distinct CDR3 sequences, 16% of them singletons; the top ten hold around 18%. This sample was also put to use in a study of T cells in Graves' hyperthyroidism and ophthalmopathy.

Sequences were derived from peripheral blood mononuclear cells (PBMCs), sampled at new diagnosis, from a patient treated with antithyroid drugs. The source is a woman aged 25 to 39 with Graves disease. CDR3s include the opening cysteine and the closing phenylalanine or tryptophan. A D gene is named only where the DNA matches it firmly. Some rows have no size entry. The others give once, few or many, or a class for an expanded clone.

V gene	clone size	CDR3 length	J gene	D gene	CDR3 protein	CDR3 DNA
TRBV28	many	13	TRBJ1-2	.	CASSGQRYYGYTF	TGTGCCAGCAGCGGACAGCGGTACTATGGCTACACCTTC
TRBV19	few	12	TRBJ1-1	.	CASTRGVAEAFF	TGTGCCAGTACCCGGGGGGTAGCTGAAGCTTTCTTT
TRBV28	many	18	TRBJ2-6	TRBD1	CASRGQALLLSGANVLTF	TGTGCCAGCAGGGGACAGGCCCTCCTACTCTCTGGGGCCAACGTCCTGACTTTC
TRBV27	few	15	TRBJ2-7	.	CATRQAYRGLYEQYF	TGTGCCACCAGACAGGCCTATCGGGGTCTCTACGAGCAGTACTTC
TRBV20-1	few	13	TRBJ2-7	TRBD2	CSGSTGGSYEQYF	TGCAGTGGCTCGACGGGAGGGTCTTACGAGCAGTACTTC
TRBV4-2	.	16	TRBJ2-7	TRBD1	CASSQDPGTAAYEQYF	TGTGCCAGCAGCCAAGACCCCGGGACAGCCGCCTACGAGCAGTACTTC
TRBV12-5	few	16	TRBJ1-5	.	CASGLVPQGFNQPQHF	TGTGCTAGTGGTTTGGTGCCACAGGGATTCAATCAGCCCCAGCATTTT
TRBV11-2	.	13	TRBJ2-2	TRBD2	CATSLADTGELFF	TGTGCCACGTCACTAGCGGACACCGGGGAGCTGTTTTTT
TRBV2	many	14	TRBJ2-1	.	CASSEKGPAREQFF	TGTGCCAGCAGTGAAAAGGGCCCGGCGCGTGAGCAGTTCTTC
TRBV28	many	14	TRBJ2-7	.	CASSFADRSYEQYF	TGTGCCAGCAGTTTTGCCGACAGATCGTACGAGCAGTACTTC
TRBV6-5	.	15	TRBJ1-1	.	CASSYWNARDTEAFF	TGTGCCAGCAGTTACTGGAATGCGAGGGACACTGAAGCTTTCTTT
TRBV5-5	few	15	TRBJ2-3	.	CASSPTGSGGDTQYF	TGTGCCAGCAGCCCGACAGGGTCCGGGGGAGATACGCAGTATTTT
TRBV15	many	16	TRBJ1-4	.	CATSREALATNEKLFF	TGTGCCACCAGCAGAGAGGCCCTAGCAACTAATGAAAAACTGTTTTTT
TRBV5-1	.	15	TRBJ1-1	TRBD1	CASTRGQGMNTEAFF	TGCGCCAGCACAAGGGGACAGGGAATGAACACTGAAGCTTTCTTT
TRBV24-1	many	11	TRBJ2-1	.	CATSDQYEQFF	TGTGCCACCAGTGACCAGTATGAGCAGTTCTTC
TRBV6-1	.	13	TRBJ2-1	.	CASSQLGVAEQFF	TGTGCCAGCAGTCAGTTAGGTGTGGCGGAACAGTTCTTC
TRBV20-1	few	18	TRBJ2-2	TRBD2	CSARNRLAGGANTGELFF	TGCAGTGCTAGAAACCGTCTAGCGGGAGGCGCGAACACCGGGGAGCTGTTTTTT
TRBV2	few	15	TRBJ2-6	.	CASSQRGTGANVLTF	TGTGCCAGCAGCCAAAGGGGAACTGGGGCCAACGTCCTGACTTTC
TRBV30	few	11	TRBJ2-1	.	CACSPLIEQFF	TGTGCCTGCTCTCCCTTGATTGAGCAGTTCTTC
TRBV11-2	many	15	TRBJ2-7	.	CASSWTPVTTHEQYF	TGTGCCAGCAGCTGGACTCCCGTAACAACCCACGAGCAGTACTTC
TRBV3-1	many	11	TRBJ2-7	.	CASSQVGEQYF	TGTGCCAGCAGCCAAGTGGGGGAGCAGTACTTC
TRBV5-1	.	23	TRBJ1-5	.	CASSLDGLGTYEQYFGPGQPQHF	.
TRBV3-1	few	16	TRBJ2-7	.	CASSPYRGGKLYEQYF	TGTGCCAGCAGCCCATACCGTGGAGGCAAGCTTTACGAGCAGTACTTC
TRBV20-1	many	14	TRBJ2-3	.	CSAVSGPSTDTQYF	TGCAGTGCTGTTAGCGGCCCTAGCACAGATACGCAGTATTTT
TRBV28	many	16	TRBJ1-4	.	CASSNTATTLNEKLFF	TGTGCCAGCAGTAACACAGCGACAACCCTCAATGAAAAACTGTTTTTT
TRBV10-3	few	14	TRBJ2-7	.	CAISEGGSTYEQYF	TGTGCCATCAGTGAGGGCGGTTCGACCTACGAGCAGTACTTC
TRBV5-1	.	15	TRBJ2-3	.	CASSLGGDRTDTQYF	TGCGCCAGCAGCTTGGGGGGGGACAGAACAGATACGCAGTATTTT
TRBV28	few	14	TRBJ1-2	.	CASTGGGANYGYTF	TGTGCCAGCACTGGGGGGGGAGCTAACTATGGCTACACCTTC
TRBV30	.	15	TRBJ1-6	.	CAWSQLNIGDSPLHF	TGTGCCTGGAGCCAACTAAATATAGGGGATTCACCCCTCCACTTT
TRBV25-1	.	16	TRBJ2-1	.	CASSEGGGAFYNEQFF	TGTGCCAGCAGTGAGGGTGGGGGGGCATTCTACAATGAGCAGTTCTTC
TRBV12-3/TRBV12-4	many	18	TRBJ2-7	.	CASSNARGGLFDAYEQYF	TGTGCCAGCAGCAACGCCAGGGGGGGCTTGTTCGATGCCTACGAGCAGTACTTC
TRBV11-2	.	17	TRBJ1-6	TRBD1	CASSLAPGQGRNSPLHF	TGTGCCAGCAGCTTGGCACCGGGACAGGGCCGGAATTCACCCCTCCACTTT
TRBV3-1	.	12	TRBJ2-7	.	CASSQADYEQYF	TGTGCCAGCAGCCAAGCCGACTACGAGCAGTACTTC
TRBV6-2/TRBV6-3	many	16	TRBJ1-5	.	CASSYTNRGGNQPQHF	TGTGCCAGCAGTTACACAAATCGAGGGGGCAATCAGCCCCAGCATTTT
TRBV18	.	14	TRBJ1-2	TRBD1	CASSPMDRSDGCTF	TGTGCCAGCTCACCAATGGACAGGAGTGACGGCTGCACCTTC
TRBV20-1	.	14	TRBJ2-7	.	CSATYTGRFYEQYF	TGCAGTGCTACCTATACGGGACGGTTCTACGAGCAGTACTTC
TRBV28	few	12	TRBJ1-5	.	CASSFVGQTQHF	TGTGCCAGCAGTTTTGTCGGGCAGACCCAGCATTTT
TRBV6-1	.	13	TRBJ2-7	.	CASRTRGAHEQYF	TGTGCCAGCAGAACCCGGGGGGCCCACGAGCAGTACTTC
TRBV2	many	16	TRBJ1-3	.	CASSDRRADSGNTIYF	TGTGCCAGCAGTGACCGGAGGGCCGACTCTGGAAACACCATATATTTT
TRBV19	.	13	TRBJ1-2	.	CASSPPGPYGYTF	TGTGCCAGTAGTCCGCCGGGACCCTATGGCTACACCTTC
TRBV7-8	.	17	TRBJ2-7	.	CASSLSVVSGDGYEQYF	TGTGCCAGCAGCCTCAGTGTGGTATCTGGCGACGGCTACGAGCAGTACTTC
TRBV12-3/TRBV12-4	many	14	TRBJ2-1	.	CASSLDSINNEQFF	TGTGCCAGCAGCCTGGACTCCATCAACAATGAGCAGTTCTTC
TRBV3-1	.	13	TRBJ1-4	.	CASRASLNEKLFF	TGTGCCAGCAGGGCGAGTCTTAATGAAAAACTGTTTTTT
TRBV5-1	few	14	TRBJ2-7	.	CASSLQGIDYEQYF	TGCGCCAGCAGCTTACAGGGAATAGATTACGAGCAGTACTTC
TRBV12-3/TRBV12-4	.	15	TRBJ2-3	.	CASSRKQGITDTQYF	TGTGCCAGCAGTCGAAAACAGGGTATCACAGATACGCAGTATTTT
TRBV28	many	14	TRBJ2-7	TRBD2	CASSLAGESYEQYF	TGTGCCAGCAGTTTAGCGGGGGAGAGCTACGAGCAGTACTTC
TRBV3-1	few	14	TRBJ1-2	TRBD1	CASSQGQGPYGYTF	TGTGCCAGCAGCCAGGGACAGGGACCCTATGGCTACACCTTC
TRBV15	.	12	TRBJ2-5	.	CATGRVGETQHF	TGTGCCACCGGCAGAGTGGGCGAGACCCAGCACTTC
TRBV20-1	few	14	TRBJ2-2	TRBD1	CSAHDRGFTGELFF	TGCAGTGCTCACGACAGGGGCTTCACCGGGGAGCTGTTTTTT
TRBV6-1	many	13	TRBJ1-1	.	CASSPLERTEAFF	TGTGCCAGCAGTCCGCTAGAAAGGACTGAAGCTTTCTTT
TRBV6-5	many	19	TRBJ2-3	.	CASSYTQGLGRSSTDTQYF	TGTGCCAGCAGTTACACGCAGGGGCTTGGTCGGAGTAGCACAGATACGCAGTATTTT
TRBV5-1	many	13	TRBJ2-1	TRBD2	CASSLGTSNEQFF	TGCGCCAGCAGCTTGGGGACTAGCAATGAGCAGTTCTTC
TRBV30	few	15	TRBJ2-7	TRBD1	CAWSGGGTGAYEQYF	TGTGCCTGGAGTGGGGGCGGGACAGGGGCCTACGAGCAGTACTTC
TRBV7-6	.	16	TRBJ2-2	TRBD2	CASSPAVAGVAGELFF	TGTGCCAGCAGCCCCGCGGTAGCGGGAGTCGCCGGGGAGCTGTTTTTT
TRBV7-9	.	12	TRBJ2-2	.	CVTERNTGELFF	TGTGTTACCGAGAGGAACACCGGGGAGCTGTTTTTT